A selection of T cell receptor beta chains follows, all from one sample in a study of blood T cells in healthy people across ages. Via MiXCR, TCRdb re-called the 5' RACE reads, giving one row per CDR3 protein. The sample lists over 600,000 distinct CDR3 sequences; more than 55% were seen once. Sequenced input: blood. The receptors originated from a man aged 35 to 55 in good health. The CDR3 runs from the conserved cysteine through the conserved F or W. A D gene is named only where the DNA matches it firmly. The listing skips clone size in some rows; elsewhere it reads once, few, many or a size class.

>TRBJ2-1|TRBV5-1|TRBD2|-
CASSLQPGTSGKNEQFF
TGCGCCAGCAGCTTACAGCCCGGGACTAGCGGGAAGAATGAGCAGTTCTTC
>TRBJ2-7|TRBV20-1|-|-
CSAAREGAGYEQYF
TGCAGTGCCGCCCGTGAGGGAGCGGGTTACGAGCAGTACTTC
>TRBJ2-7|TRBV7-2|TRBD2|-
CASRRAGGEQYF
TGTGCCAGCAGACGCGCGGGGGGCGAGCAGTACTTC
>TRBJ2-5|TRBV2|TRBD1|-
CASSPIVGTGEETQYF
TGTGCCAGCAGTCCTATAGTAGGGACAGGGGAAGAGACCCAGTACTTC
>TRBJ1-4|TRBV29-1|TRBD1|-
CSCSPTGTDNEKLFF
TGCAGCTGTTCCCCGACCGGGACAGATAATGAAAAACTGTTTTTT
>TRBJ2-3|TRBV7-3|-|-
CASSLNGDGGTDTQYF
TGTGCCAGCAGCTTAAACGGGGATGGGGGCACAGATACGCAGTATTTT
>TRBJ2-5|TRBV20-1|TRBD2|-
CSAVAGGHQETQYF
TGCAGTGCTGTAGCGGGGGGTCACCAAGAGACCCAGTACTTC
>TRBJ2-4|TRBV7-3|-|once
CASSLIAGRAKNIQYF
TGTGCCAGCAGCTTAATTGCGGGGAGAGCCAAAAACATTCAGTACTTC
>TRBJ2-3|TRBV12-3/TRBV12-4|TRBD2|-
CASSLESGGTTQYF
TGTGCCAGCAGCCTGGAGTCGGGGGGAACTACGCAGTATTTT
>TRBJ2-7|TRBV7-2|-|-
CASSLDQGGYYEQYF
TGTGCCAGCAGCTTAGATCAAGGGGGGTACTACGAGCAGTACTTC
>TRBJ2-5|TRBV29-1|-|few
CSVEAVETQYF
TGCAGCGTTGAAGCGGTAGAGACCCAGTACTTC
>TRBJ1-1|TRBV3-1|-|few
CASSQDLGRAEAFF
TGTGCCAGCAGCCAAGATCTTGGCAGGGCGGAAGCTTTCTTT
>TRBJ1-2|TRBV30|-|-
CAWRRGQTGYTF
TGTGCCTGGAGGAGAGGCCAGACTGGCTACACCTTC
>TRBJ2-3|TRBV14|-|few
CASSQEGAGATQYF
TGTGCCAGCAGCCAAGAAGGGGCGGGGGCTACGCAGTATTTT
>TRBJ1-2|TRBV14|-|-
CASSQATGLSGGYTF
TGTGCCAGCAGCCAAGCGACGGGATTATCAGGCGGCTACACCTTC
>TRBJ1-2|TRBV4-2|TRBD1|-
CASSHGDTGADYGYTF
TGTGCCAGCAGCCATGGAGATACAGGGGCGGACTATGGCTACACCTTC
>TRBJ2-7|TRBV7-9|-|once
CASSLALRGASYEQYF
TGTGCCAGCAGCTTAGCGCTGAGGGGCGCGTCCTACGAGCAGTACTTC
>TRBJ2-3|TRBV5-1|TRBD1|-
CASSQRRTGPSTDTQYF
TGCGCCAGCAGCCAAAGAAGGACAGGGCCAAGCACAGATACGCAGTATTTT
>TRBJ2-7|TRBV6-2/TRBV6-3|-|-
CASMGPTYEQYF
TGTGCCAGCATGGGTCCGACCTACGAGCAGTACTTC
>TRBJ2-7|TRBV5-1|TRBD2|-
CASSLGTSGGATYNEQYF
TGCGCCAGCAGCTTGGGGACTAGCGGGGGGGCCACCTACAATGAGCAGTACTTC
>TRBJ1-1|TRBV20-1|-|-
CSASWSWDTEAFF
TGCAGTGCTAGTTGGTCATGGGACACTGAAGCTTTCTTT
>TRBJ2-7|TRBV7-2|-|-
CASSLAPRLYEQYF
TGTGCCAGCAGCTTAGCGCCTAGGCTCTACGAGCAGTACTTC
>TRBJ1-1|TRBV3-1|-|-
CASSQDGPGGSTEAFF
TGTGCCAGCAGCCAAGATGGGCCAGGAGGGAGCACTGAAGCTTTCTTT
>TRBJ2-4|TRBV12-3/TRBV12-4|TRBD1|-
CASSPPGTGSRDIQYF
TGTGCCAGCAGTCCCCCCGGGACAGGGAGTCGGGACATTCAGTACTTC
>TRBJ2-7|TRBV27|TRBD1|-
CASSLRGGTGSAEQYF
TGTGCCAGCAGTTTACGAGGAGGGACAGGGAGCGCCGAGCAGTACTTC
>TRBJ2-5|TRBV28|-|-
CASSLLRPQETQYF
TGTGCCAGCAGTTTATTACGCCCCCAAGAGACCCAGTACTTC
>TRBJ1-4|TRBV29-1|-|-
CSVEGQANEKLFF
TGCAGCGTTGAGGGGCAGGCTAATGAAAAACTGTTTTTT
>TRBJ2-7|TRBV28|-|few
CASSRRGSLHNEQYF
TGTGCCAGCAGTCGCCGGGGGTCGTTACACAACGAGCAGTACTTC
>TRBJ1-1|TRBV5-5|TRBD1|-
CASSLLGPRQGVGEAFF
TGTGCCAGCAGCTTGTTGGGTCCGAGACAGGGGGTCGGAGAAGCTTTCTTT
>TRBJ2-5|TRBV11-2|-|-
CASSLQARLQETQYF
TGTGCCAGCAGCTTACAAGCGAGACTACAAGAGACCCAGTACTTC
>TRBJ2-7|TRBV12-3/TRBV12-4|-|-
CASSLSRQSNEQYF
TGCGCCAGCAGTTTATCGCGGCAGTCCAATGAGCAGTACTTC
>TRBJ2-1|TRBV7-2|TRBD1|-
CASSPAGGTGNEQFF
TGTGCCAGCAGTCCTGCAGGGGGAACGGGTAATGAGCAGTTCTTC
>TRBJ1-1|TRBV18|TRBD1|many
CASSPLPGGSEAFF
TGTGCCAGCTCACCATTACCAGGGGGTTCGGAAGCTTTCTTT
>TRBJ2-5|TRBV7-2|-|-
CASSLDLALETQYF
TGTGCCAGCAGCTTAGATCTAGCATTGGAGACCCAGTACTTC
>TRBJ2-1|TRBV20-1|TRBD2|-
CSARGPASGDNEQFF
TGCAGTGCTAGAGGTCCGGCTAGCGGGGACAATGAGCAGTTCTTC